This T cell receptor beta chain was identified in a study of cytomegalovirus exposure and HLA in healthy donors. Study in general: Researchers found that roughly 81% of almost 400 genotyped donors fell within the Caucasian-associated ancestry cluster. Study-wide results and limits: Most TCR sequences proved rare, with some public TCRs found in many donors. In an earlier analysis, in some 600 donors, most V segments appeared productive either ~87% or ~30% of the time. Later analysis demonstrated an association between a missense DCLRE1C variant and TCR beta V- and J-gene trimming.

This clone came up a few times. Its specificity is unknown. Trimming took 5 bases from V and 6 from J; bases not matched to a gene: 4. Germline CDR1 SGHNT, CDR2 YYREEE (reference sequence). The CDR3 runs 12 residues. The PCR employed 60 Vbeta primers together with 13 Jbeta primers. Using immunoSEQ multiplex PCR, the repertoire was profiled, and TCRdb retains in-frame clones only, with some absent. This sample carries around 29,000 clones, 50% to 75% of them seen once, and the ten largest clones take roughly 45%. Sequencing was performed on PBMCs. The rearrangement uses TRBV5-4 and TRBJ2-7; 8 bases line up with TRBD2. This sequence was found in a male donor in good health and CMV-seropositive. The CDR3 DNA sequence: TGTGCCAGCAGATCTCGGGGGGGCGAGCAGTACTTC. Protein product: CASRSRGGEQYF.